This entry features one T cell receptor (beta chain) sequence. As yet, its antigen is unknown. Every patient had mismatch repair deficiency by PCR or immunohistochemistry. The data were taken from a study of PD-1 blockade in mismatch repair-deficient tumors. Overall study results and limits: Tumor-resident clones, often undetectable pretreatment in blood, expanded then contracted after pembrolizumab.

The CDR3 extends over 15 amino acids. The germline V gene encodes CDR1 SGHNT and CDR2 YYREEE (reference sequence). V shed 4 bases and J 7 bases; nucleotides not matched to a gene: 4. Data came from immunoSEQ multiplex PCR; TCRdb stores just in-frame clones and leaves some out. The table has approximately 79,000 clones, approximately 80% seen once. This material consisted of peripheral blood, taken 44 weeks after starting pembrolizumab. The sequence was collected from an adult with mismatch repair-deficient cancer. The chain joins TRBV5-4 to TRBJ2-1, with 14 bases aligning to TRBD2. The CDR3 loop reads CASSAGTSGRNEQFF. For the CDR3, the DNA is TGTGCCAGCAGCGCCGGGACTAGCGGGAGAAATGAGCAGTTCTTC.